This is a list of T cell receptor beta chains from one sample in a study of blood T cell repertoires in COVID-19. Sequenced by immunoSEQ multiplex PCR; TCRdb stores in-frame clones only, minus some. The profile covers roughly 170,000 clones, with 88% appearing a single time and approximately 24% taken by the ten largest. Sequenced: peripheral blood. Receptors originate from a man in his sixties with acute or convalescent COVID-19. CDR3s include the opening cysteine and the closing phenylalanine or tryptophan. The order of the fields is clone size, D gene, J gene, V gene, CDR3 protein, CDR3 DNA. A D gene is named only where the DNA matches it firmly. Clone size appears in some rows only: once, few, many, or a class for an expanded clone.

size: NA
D: TRBD2
J: TRBJ2-1
V: TRBV13
CDR3: CASSNGLAGGESYNEQFF
DNA: TGTGCCAGCAGCAATGGACTAGCGGGAGGGGAGTCCTACAATGAGCAGTTCTTC

size: NA
D: NA
J: TRBJ2-3
V: TRBV24-1
CDR3: CATSDPFEGEGTDTQYF
DNA: TGTGCCACCAGTGACCCCTTCGAGGGGGAAGGGACAGATACGCAGTATTTT

size: NA
D: TRBD1
J: TRBJ1-1
V: TRBV6-6
CDR3: CASSSLGQGEAFF
DNA: TGTGCCAGCAGCTCCCTGGGACAGGGGGAAGCTTTCTTT

size: once
D: TRBD1
J: TRBJ1-5
V: TRBV6-5
CDR3: CASRVGTAYNQPQHF
DNA: TGTGCCAGCAGAGTAGGGACAGCTTATAATCAGCCCCAGCATTTT

size: NA
D: NA
J: TRBJ2-1
V: TRBV5-1
CDR3: CASSLDSTYNEQFF
DNA: TGCGCCAGCAGCTTGGACAGTACCTACAATGAGCAGTTCTTC

size: NA
D: NA
J: TRBJ1-3
V: TRBV5-1
CDR3: CASSRGTADSGNTIYF
DNA: TGCGCCAGCAGCCGCGGGACGGCCGACTCTGGAAACACCATATATTTT

size: NA
D: TRBD1
J: TRBJ2-3
V: TRBV5-6
CDR3: CASSWTGGSTDTQYF
DNA: TGTGCCAGCAGTTGGACAGGGGGCAGCACAGATACGCAGTATTTT

size: NA
D: NA
J: TRBJ2-1
V: TRBV11-3
CDR3: CASSLDSGSNNEQFF
DNA: TGTGCCAGCAGCTTAGATTCAGGGTCCAACAATGAGCAGTTCTTC

size: NA
D: NA
J: TRBJ1-5
V: TRBV15
CDR3: CATSRDLGLNQPQHF
DNA: TGTGCCACCAGCAGAGATCTGGGCCTCAATCAGCCCCAGCATTTT

size: NA
D: NA
J: TRBJ2-3
V: TRBV9
CDR3: CASSVRGDGTAAQYF
DNA: TGTGCCAGCAGCGTAAGGGGTGACGGAACGGCAGCGCAGTATTTT

size: NA
D: TRBD1
J: TRBJ1-1
V: TRBV30
CDR3: CAWSWDRNTEAFF
DNA: TGTGCCTGGAGTTGGGACAGGAACACTGAAGCTTTCTTT

size: NA
D: TRBD2
J: TRBJ2-1
V: TRBV6-5
CDR3: CASQYGTSWSEQFF
DNA: TGTGCCAGCCAGTACGGGACTAGCTGGAGTGAGCAGTTCTTC

size: NA
D: NA
J: TRBJ1-1
V: TRBV2
CDR3: CASSEGLMNTEAFF
DNA: TGTGCCAGCAGTGAGGGACTTATGAACACTGAAGCTTTCTTT

size: few
D: TRBD1
J: TRBJ1-4
V: TRBV15
CDR3: CATSTRRDRGNEKLFF
DNA: TGTGCCACCAGCACTAGGCGGGACAGGGGGAATGAAAAACTGTTTTTT

size: NA
D: TRBD1
J: TRBJ1-1
V: TRBV20-1
CDR3: CSASVTGTGRPEAFF
DNA: TGCAGTGCTAGTGTCACCGGGACAGGGAGACCTGAAGCTTTCTTT

size: NA
D: NA
J: TRBJ1-1
V: TRBV18
CDR3: CASSPSTGGTEAFF
DNA: TGTGCCAGCTCACCTTCAACAGGTGGCACTGAAGCTTTCTTT

size: NA
D: TRBD1
J: TRBJ1-6
V: TRBV5-1
CDR3: CASSLTGVSYNSPLHF
DNA: TGCGCCAGCAGCCTAACAGGGGTTTCCTATAATTCACCCCTCCACTTT

size: NA
D: NA
J: TRBJ1-2
V: TRBV10-3
CDR3: CAISGAGDDGYTF
DNA: TGTGCCATCAGTGGGGCGGGGGACGATGGCTACACCTTC

size: NA
D: NA
J: TRBJ1-2
V: TRBV7-9
CDR3: CASSLTTAANYGYTF
DNA: TGTGCCAGCAGCTTAACGACAGCTGCTAACTATGGCTACACCTTC

size: NA
D: NA
J: TRBJ1-2
V: TRBV30
CDR3: CAWRGSTGGYTF
DNA: TGTGCCTGGAGAGGATCAACGGGGGGCTACACCTTC

size: NA
D: TRBD2
J: TRBJ2-2
V: TRBV10-3
CDR3: CALTRLAGTGELFF
DNA: TGTGCCCTGACTCGACTAGCAGGCACCGGGGAGCTGTTTTTT

size: NA
D: NA
J: TRBJ2-7
V: TRBV14
CDR3: CASSQELASEQYF
DNA: TGTGCCAGCAGCCAAGAATTAGCTAGCGAGCAGTACTTC

size: NA
D: NA
J: TRBJ2-2
V: TRBV11-2
CDR3: CASSPGVTGELFF
DNA: TGTGCCAGCAGCCCAGGGGTAACCGGGGAGCTGTTTTTT

size: NA
D: TRBD2
J: TRBJ2-5
V: TRBV4-3
CDR3: CASSRIRTSGSWEETQYF
DNA: TGCGCCAGCAGCCGAATAAGGACTAGCGGGAGCTGGGAGGAGACCCAGTACTTC

size: few
D: NA
J: TRBJ1-1
V: TRBV9
CDR3: CASSVTSYTEAFF
DNA: TGTGCCAGCAGCGTCACATCATACACTGAAGCTTTCTTT

size: NA
D: TRBD1
J: TRBJ2-2
V: TRBV27
CDR3: CASSFPRRGPGELFF
DNA: TGTGCCAGCAGTTTTCCTCGCAGGGGGCCCGGGGAGCTGTTTTTT

size: NA
D: NA
J: TRBJ1-6
V: TRBV30
CDR3: CAWSARSDNSPLHF
DNA: TGTGCCTGGAGTGCTAGGTCTGATAATTCACCCCTCCACTTT

size: NA
D: NA
J: TRBJ2-5
V: TRBV5-1
CDR3: CASSLDDPSRETQYF
DNA: TGCGCCAGCAGCTTGGATGACCCTAGCAGAGAGACCCAGTACTTC

size: NA
D: TRBD2
J: TRBJ2-1
V: TRBV9
CDR3: CASSVSSGNQYNEQFF
DNA: TGTGCCAGCAGCGTGAGTAGCGGGAACCAATACAATGAGCAGTTCTTC

size: NA
D: TRBD2
J: TRBJ2-1
V: TRBV3-1/TRBV3-2
CDR3: CASSPPGLAGDEQFF
DNA: TGTGCCAGCAGCCCTCCGGGACTAGCGGGCGATGAGCAGTTCTTC

size: NA
D: NA
J: TRBJ2-2
V: TRBV24-1
CDR3: CATSGPGTGELFF
DNA: TGTGCCACCAGTGGGCCCGGGACCGGGGAGCTGTTTTTT

size: once
D: NA
J: TRBJ1-1
V: TRBV5-6
CDR3: CASSPGAGDEAFF
DNA: TGTGCCAGCAGCCCCGGGGCGGGGGATGAAGCTTTCTTT

size: NA
D: NA
J: TRBJ1-2
V: TRBV6-1
CDR3: CASSEAGPGSGYTF
DNA: TGTGCCAGCAGTGAAGCAGGGCCGGGAAGTGGCTACACCTTC

size: NA
D: TRBD1
J: TRBJ1-1
V: TRBV6-5
CDR3: CASSSQTGFEAFF
DNA: TGTGCCAGCAGTTCCCAGACAGGGTTTGAAGCTTTCTTT

size: NA
D: NA
J: TRBJ1-1
V: TRBV9
CDR3: CASSVGQLGAEAFF
DNA: TGTGCCAGCAGCGTAGGCCAGCTAGGCGCTGAAGCTTTCTTT

size: NA
D: TRBD2
J: TRBJ2-3
V: TRBV3-1/TRBV3-2
CDR3: CASRGLAGGTDTQYF
DNA: TGTGCCAGCAGGGGACTAGCGGGGGGCACAGATACGCAGTATTTT

size: once
D: NA
J: TRBJ2-1
V: TRBV7-2
CDR3: CASSLGGTSYNEQFF
DNA: TGTGCCAGCAGTCTAGGCGGGACCTCGTACAATGAGCAGTTCTTC

size: few
D: NA
J: TRBJ2-2
V: TRBV6-5
CDR3: CASRYKPAPGELFF
DNA: TGTGCCAGCAGATATAAACCAGCGCCCGGGGAGCTGTTTTTT

size: NA
D: TRBD2
J: TRBJ2-3
V: TRBV3-1/TRBV3-2
CDR3: CASSRRGSRDTQYF
DNA: TGTGCCAGCAGCCGGCGGGGGTCCAGGGATACGCAGTATTTT

size: NA
D: NA
J: TRBJ1-1
V: TRBV12-3/TRBV12-4
CDR3: CASSLRRLLRAFF
DNA: TGTGCCAGCAGTCTTCGACGGCTCTTGAGGGCTTTCTTT

size: NA
D: TRBD1
J: TRBJ1-2
V: TRBV5-1
CDR3: CASSERGRGYTF
DNA: TGCGCCAGCAGTGAGAGGGGGCGAGGCTACACCTTC

size: once
D: NA
J: TRBJ1-2
V: TRBV11-2
CDR3: CASSLDVFGVASYTF
DNA: TGTGCCAGCAGCTTAGATGTATTCGGGGTCGCTAGCTACACCTTC

size: NA
D: NA
J: TRBJ1-2
V: TRBV19
CDR3: CASSIAGDGYTF
DNA: TGTGCCAGTAGTATAGCTGGAGATGGCTACACCTTC

size: NA
D: NA
J: TRBJ1-2
V: TRBV6-5
CDR3: CASSLTQGGYGYTF
DNA: TGTGCCAGCAGTTTGACTCAGGGAGGTTATGGCTACACCTTC

size: NA
D: TRBD1
J: TRBJ1-2
V: TRBV5-1
CDR3: CASSSGPGGSPYGYTF
DNA: TGCGCCAGCAGCTCGGGACCAGGGGGCAGCCCCTATGGCTACACCTTC

size: many
D: NA
J: TRBJ1-1
V: TRBV5-6
CDR3: CASSWGGAPEAFF
DNA: TGTGCCAGCAGCTGGGGAGGGGCCCCTGAAGCTTTCTTT

size: NA
D: TRBD1
J: TRBJ1-1
V: TRBV18
CDR3: CASSPRPGTGPGNTEAFF
DNA: TGTGCCAGCTCACCCCGTCCCGGGACAGGGCCGGGGAACACTGAAGCTTTCTTT

size: NA
D: NA
J: TRBJ1-5
V: TRBV18
CDR3: CASSFPGFNQPQHF
DNA: TGTGCCAGCTCATTTCCGGGATTCAATCAGCCCCAGCATTTT

size: NA
D: NA
J: TRBJ1-1
V: TRBV19
CDR3: CASSVREGMNTEAFF
DNA: TGTGCCAGTAGTGTGCGGGAGGGGATGAACACTGAAGCTTTCTTT

size: NA
D: TRBD1
J: TRBJ1-5
V: TRBV9
CDR3: CASSADRDSSQPQHF
DNA: TGTGCCAGCAGCGCCGATCGGGACAGTTCCCAGCCCCAGCATTTT

size: NA
D: NA
J: TRBJ1-4
V: TRBV6-5
CDR3: CASSYSQGNEKLFF
DNA: TGTGCCAGCAGTTACTCCCAGGGGAACGAAAAACTGTTTTTT

size: NA
D: NA
J: TRBJ2-3
V: TRBV7-8
CDR3: CASSPLAADTQYF
DNA: TGTGCCAGCAGCCCATTAGCCGCAGATACGCAGTATTTT

size: NA
D: NA
J: TRBJ1-2
V: TRBV5-4
CDR3: CASSLDEVGYTF
DNA: TGTGCCAGCAGCTTGGATGAGGTGGGCTACACCTTC

size: few
D: TRBD1
J: TRBJ1-2
V: TRBV19
CDR3: CASSKSYQTGGYGYTF
DNA: TGTGCCAGTAGCAAATCATACCAAACAGGGGGCTATGGCTACACCTTC